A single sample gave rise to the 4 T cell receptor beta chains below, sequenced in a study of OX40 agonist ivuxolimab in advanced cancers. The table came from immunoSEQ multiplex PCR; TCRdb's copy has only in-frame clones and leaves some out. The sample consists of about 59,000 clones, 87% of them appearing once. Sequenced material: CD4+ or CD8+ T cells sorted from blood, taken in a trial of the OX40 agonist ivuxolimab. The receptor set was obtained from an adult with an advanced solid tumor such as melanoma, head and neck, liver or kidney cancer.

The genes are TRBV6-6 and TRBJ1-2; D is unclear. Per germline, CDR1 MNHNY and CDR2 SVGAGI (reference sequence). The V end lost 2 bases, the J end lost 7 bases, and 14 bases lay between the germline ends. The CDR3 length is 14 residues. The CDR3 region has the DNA TGTGCCAGCAGTTACGACGATACTCCCTTTGGCTACACCTTC. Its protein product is CASSYDDTPFGYTF.

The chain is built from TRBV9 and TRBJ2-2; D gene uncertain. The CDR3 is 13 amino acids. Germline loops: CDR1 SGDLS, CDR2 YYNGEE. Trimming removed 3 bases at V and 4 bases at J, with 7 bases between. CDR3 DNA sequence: TGTGCCAGCAGCGCCACGGTCACCGGGGAGCTGTTTTTT. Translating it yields CASSATVTGELFF.

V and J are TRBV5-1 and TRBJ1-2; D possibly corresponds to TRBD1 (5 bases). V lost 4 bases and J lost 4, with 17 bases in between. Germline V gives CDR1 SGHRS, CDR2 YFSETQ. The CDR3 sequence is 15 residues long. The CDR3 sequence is CASSAGGQAGYGYTF. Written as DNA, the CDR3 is TGCGCCAGCAGCGCCGGCGGACAAGCAGGCTATGGCTACACCTTC.

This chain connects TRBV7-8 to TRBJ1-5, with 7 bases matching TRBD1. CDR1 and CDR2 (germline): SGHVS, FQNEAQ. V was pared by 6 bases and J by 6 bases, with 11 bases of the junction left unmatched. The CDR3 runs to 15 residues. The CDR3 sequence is CASSSDRFGRQPQHF. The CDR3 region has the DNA TGTGCCAGCAGTTCGGACAGGTTTGGCCGTCAGCCCCAGCATTTT. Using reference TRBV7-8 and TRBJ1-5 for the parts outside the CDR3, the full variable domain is GAGVSQSPRYKVAKRGQDVALRCDPISGHVSLFWYQQALGQGPEFLTYFQNEAQLDKSGLPSDRFFAERPEGSVSTLKIQRTQQEDSAVYLCASSSDRFGRQPQHFGDGTRLSIL.